This TCR beta chain derives from a study of early T cells in non-severe SARS-CoV-2 infection. Overall study: RNA in bulk from unsorted whole blood was sequenced, and chains were unpaired.

Overall study results and limits: Matching with VDJdb favored anti-spike CD8 responses (missing private and CD4 specificities).

The germline V gene has CDR1 GTSNPN and CDR2 SVGIG (reference sequence). Trimming stripped 0 bases from V and 6 bases from J, with 9 bases between. The CDR3 loop spans 12 amino acids. Tagging with unique molecular identifiers was applied to individual cDNA molecules. From the 5' RACE reads, TCRdb called clonotypes with MiXCR, one entry per CDR3 protein. The table shows tens of thousands of distinct CDR3 sequences, with about 16% occurring only once. Of note for this clonotype: The antigen remains unidentified.

The receptor comes from an adult who was a healthcare worker with PCR-confirmed SARS-CoV-2 infection or an uninfected control (not recorded which). The sequencing input was whole blood. V usage is TRBV30 and J usage is TRBJ2-7, with D perhaps matching TRBD2 (5 bases). The CDR3 region is CAWSVKEAEQYF. CDR3 coding DNA: TGTGCCTGGAGTGTAAAGGAGGCCGAGCAGTACTTC.